These 26 T cell receptor beta chains originate from one sample sequenced in a study of a mutant IDH1 vaccine in newly diagnosed glioma (dated by TCRdb to about 2021). Library preparation used the immunoSEQ multiplex PCR assay. In its TCRdb copy, this immuneACCESS table keeps in-frame sequences only and misses some clones. Where compared with another copy, unresolved V genes explain less than half of these, and the others have no known cause. Recorded for this sample are about 130,000 clones; 80% of them occurred a single time. Of the sample, 5.5% is held by the ten largest clones. Antigens of these TCRs are unknown. The time point label on this specimen signifies: week 11, during vaccination. Every vaccine dose consisted of 300 ug of a 20-mer mutant IDH1 peptide in Montanide, administered subcutaneously together with topical imiquimod. The sequencing used PBMCs, collected from a glioma patient whose treatment included an IDH1 peptide vaccine. The origin of the receptors is a man aged 35 to 55 with glioma.

V and J are TRBV30 and TRBJ1-2, with D possibly TRBD1 on 5 matching bases. The CDR3 covers 12 residues. V was shortened by 4 bases and J by 6 bases, with 12 bases between the two germline ends. Germline CDR1 reads GTSNPN; CDR2 reads SVGIG (reference sequence). In DNA, the CDR3 is TGTGCCTGGATGGGGGGGAGCCATGGCTACACCTTC. Translation gives CAWMGGSHGYTF.

The chain couples TRBV19 to TRBJ2-7, with 8 bases that match TRBD1. In germline, CDR1 is LNHDA, CDR2 SQIVND (reference sequence). V trimming: 6 bases; J trimming: 4 bases; junction bases outside the gene matches: 8. This CDR3 region has 14 residues. CDR3 amino acids: CASSTGTGLYEQYF. CDR3 nucleotide sequence: TGTGCCAGTAGCACCGGGACAGGTCTATACGAGCAGTACTTC.

The V call is TRBV30, the J call TRBJ1-1; TRBD1 might be the D (5 bases). The germline gives CDR1 GTSNPN, CDR2 SVGIG (reference sequence). The CDR3 runs 13 residues. The V end was cut by 0 bases, the J end by 5 bases, with 10 bases between. The CDR3 is CAWSVGGMTEAFF. The DNA of the CDR3 is TGTGCCTGGAGTGTTGGGGGGATGACTGAAGCTTTCTTT.

The chain combines TRBV4-2 with TRBJ2-3; perhaps TRBD1 as D (6 bases). Germline assignment: CDR1 LGHNA and CDR2 YNFKEQ. The CDR3 has 14 amino acids. The V end was cut by 1 base, the J end by 6 bases, with 11 bases between. The CDR3 region is CASSQGPGDDTQYF. CDR3 nucleotide sequence: TGTGCCAGCAGCCAAGGTCCAGGGGACGATACGCAGTATTTT.

The rearrangement uses TRBV30 and TRBJ2-7; the D gene is possibly TRBD2 (5 bases). The CDR3 contains 12 residues. Germline CDR1 GTSNPN, CDR2 SVGIG (reference sequence). The CDR3 DNA reads TGTGCTGGAGGTCCGGTCTGGGACGAGCAGTACTTC. Translation gives CAGGPVWDEQYF.

This chain's CDR3 is CASSVVGLAGGQGTQYF. CDR3 nucleotide sequence: TGTGCCAGCAGCGTAGTAGGGCTAGCGGGGGGACAGGGTACGCAGTATTTT. This chain uses TRBV9 with TRBJ2-3, with 11 positions matching TRBD2. Trimming removed 0 bases from V and 8 bases from J; junction bases left unmatched: 11. CDR1 SGDLS and CDR2 YYNGEE come from the germline V gene. The CDR3 covers 17 residues.

This rearrangement joins TRBV11-3 to TRBJ2-2; 7 positions agree with TRBD2. This CDR3 has 14 amino acids. Germline lookup yields CDR1 SGHNT and CDR2 YENEEA. The V segment lost 5 bases and the J segment 6 bases; nucleotides outside the gene matches: 6. The chain's CDR3 is CASSPGGSAGELFF. CDR3 bases: TGTGCCAGCAGCCCCGGGGGGAGCGCCGGGGAGCTGTTTTTT. The full variable domain, with the rest looked up from reference TRBV11-3 and TRBJ2-2, is EAGVVQSPRYKIIEKKQPVAFWCNPISGHNTLYWYLQNLGQGPELLIRYENEEAVDDSQLPKDRFSAERLKGVDSTLKIQPAELGDSAVYLCASSPGGSAGELFFGEGSRLTVL.

The chain combines TRBV28 with TRBJ2-7; 7 positions agree with TRBD2. Germline V lookup: CDR1 MDHEN, CDR2 SYDVKM. Trimming cost V 3 bases and J 0 bases; bases outside gene matches: 5. The CDR3 runs 15 residues. The CDR3 region is CASSLLAESSYEQYF. The CDR3, as DNA: TGTGCCAGCAGTTTGCTAGCGGAGAGCTCCTACGAGCAGTACTTC.

The V gene is TRBV5-1, the J gene TRBJ2-7; D unclear. V was clipped by 0 bases and J by 2 bases, with 12 bases between them. This CDR3 is built from 15 residues. Germline V CDR1 and CDR2: SGHRS, YFSETQ. The CDR3 DNA follows: TGCGCCAGCAGCTTGGCTTGGCAGATCGCCTACGAGCAGTACTTC. Amino acid sequence: CASSLAWQIAYEQYF.

In this sample, this clone turned up many times. The chain carries TRBV7-9 and TRBJ2-2, with TRBD1 as a possible D gene (6 bases). V gave up 5 bases and J gave up 0 bases, with 13 bases separating them. Germline CDR1 SEHNR, CDR2 FQNEAQ (reference sequence). The CDR3 spans 16 residues. The CDR3 is CASSPDRSANTGELFF. In nucleotides, the CDR3 is TGTGCCAGCAGCCCCGACAGGAGCGCGAACACCGGGGAGCTGTTTTTT.

CDR3 nucleotides: TGTGCCAGCATCGACCTCGGGACAAATGCCTACAATGAGCAGTTCTTC. This translates into CASIDLGTNAYNEQFF. The V call is TRBV7-2, the J call TRBJ2-1; D is perhaps TRBD1 (6 bases). This CDR3 is built from 16 residues. Trimming pared 7 bases from V and 2 bases from J, leaving 18 bases between. Germline CDR1 reads SGHTA; CDR2 reads FQGNSA.

This chain joins TRBV5-1 and TRBJ2-7; D assignment may be TRBD1 or TRBD2 (5 bases each). Trimming shortened V by 0 bases and J by 0 bases, and 7 bases separated the two germline ends. There are 14 residues in the CDR3. CDR1 is SGHRS, CDR2 YFSETQ, per germline. This CDR3 reads CASSLAGTSYEQYF. The CDR3 DNA reads as TGCGCCAGCAGCTTGGCTGGGACCTCCTACGAGCAGTACTTC.

The chain couples TRBV28 to TRBJ1-2; D unresolved. The length of the CDR3 is 12 residues. V was clipped by 6 bases and J by 1 base, with 6 bases between them. CDR1 is MDHEN and CDR2 is SYDVKM in the germline V gene. Here the CDR3 DNA reads TGTGCCAGCAGCACGGGTAACTATGGCTACACCTTC. Residues: CASSTGNYGYTF.

A remark on this clone: Other DNA sequences in the same sample also yield this CDR3. V and J are TRBV7-6 and TRBJ2-1; 9 bases fit TRBD2. V gave up 1 base and J gave up 8 bases; unmatched junction bases: 9. Germline V CDR1 and CDR2: SGHVS, FNYEAQ. CDR3 length: 16 amino acids. CDR3 coding DNA: TGTGCCAGCAGCTTAGGGGGCGGGAGGGCCCTCGATGAGCAGTTCTTC. This sequence encodes CASSLGGGRALDEQFF.

This clone has a count of ten or more. The rearrangement joins TRBV7-9 to TRBJ1-1; maybe TRBD1 (6 bases). Germline CDR1 is SEHNR and CDR2 is FQNEAQ (reference sequence). Deletions cut 6 bases from V and 4 bases from J, with 9 bases between. The CDR3 spans 12 residues. The CDR3 coding sequence is TGTGCCAGCAGGCAGGGGACCACTGAAGCTTTCTTT. The encoded protein is CASRQGTTEAFF.

V and J are TRBV30 and TRBJ1-2; 8 bases match TRBD1. CDR3 length: 14 amino acids. CDR1 is GTSNPN and CDR2 is SVGIG in the germline V gene (reference sequence). V trimming: 2 bases; J trimming: 5 bases; junction bases outside the gene matches: 7. In nucleotides, the CDR3 is TGTGCCTGGAGTCCCGGGACAGGTTTTTATGGCTACACCTTC. Translated, it gives CAWSPGTGFYGYTF.

This clone came up once. V usage is TRBV7-2 and J usage is TRBJ2-1, with 7 bases that match TRBD2. J gave up 7 bases and V 6 bases, and 9 bases lay outside the gene matches. Germline CDR1 and CDR2: SGHTA and FQGNSA. This CDR3 is built from 14 residues. CDR3 bases: TGTGCCAGCAGGAGACTAGCATCAGCAAATGAGCAGTTCTTC. It encodes CASRRLASANEQFF.

The chain combines TRBV7-8 with TRBJ2-3; D gene uncertain. The V and J ends lost 0 bases and 4 bases respectively, with 8 bases between them. The CDR3 contains 14 residues. Germline V gene data show CDR1 as SGHVS and CDR2 as FQNEAQ. The CDR3 sequence: CASSLAPPSDTQYF. CDR3 coding DNA: TGTGCCAGCAGCTTAGCTCCGCCCTCAGATACGCAGTATTTT.

The chain joins TRBV7-2 to TRBJ1-1; a possible D gene is TRBD1 (5 bases). Per the germline V gene, CDR1 is SGHTA and CDR2 is FQGNSA. There are 15 residues in the CDR3. The V end was cut by 1 base, the J end by 5 bases, with 14 bases between. CDR3 loop: CASSLVSGVGTEAFF. The DNA for the CDR3 is TGTGCCAGCAGCTTAGTATCGGGGGTAGGAACTGAAGCTTTCTTT.

This sequence joins TRBV7-2 and TRBJ2-6; D remains unclear. CDR1 SGHTA and CDR2 FQGNSA come from the germline V gene. V was shortened by 0 bases and J by 0 bases, with 3 bases between the two germline ends. This CDR3 contains 15 residues. The CDR3 region is CASSLAVSGANVLTF. CDR3 nucleotides: TGTGCCAGCAGCTTAGCGGTCTCTGGGGCCAACGTCCTGACTTTC.

The rearrangement uses TRBV2 and TRBJ2-5; D gene unclear. Per the germline V gene, CDR1 is SNHLY and CDR2 is FYNNEI. Trimming removed 6 bases at V and 2 bases at J, with 16 bases between. The CDR3 spans 15 residues. The CDR3 DNA reads as TGTGCCAGCAGAAGAATTCCAGAAGGTCAAGAGACCCAGTACTTC. Its protein product is CASRRIPEGQETQYF.

This clone was seen just once. This rearrangement joins TRBV25-1 to TRBJ1-4; weak D call: TRBD1 (5 bases). CDR1 and CDR2 from the germline V gene are MGHDK and SYGVNS. The CDR3 loop spans 14 amino acids. The V gene lost 8 bases and the J gene lost 7 bases, with 17 bases spanning the gap. The CDR3 spells CASYSWGRGEKLFF. The DNA for the CDR3 is TGTGCCAGCTACTCCTGGGGGAGGGGTGAAAAACTGTTTTTT.

The chain recombines TRBV4-1 with TRBJ1-1, with TRBD1 identical over 7 bases. CDR3 length equals 16 residues. After removal of 0 bases from V and 0 bases from J, the junction contained 4 bases not matched to a gene. Germline loops: CDR1 MGHRA, CDR2 YSYEKL. The CDR3 reads CASSQEGQTMNTEAFF. In DNA form, the CDR3 reads TGCGCCAGCAGCCAAGAGGGACAGACCATGAACACTGAAGCTTTCTTT.

The rearrangement links TRBV6-5 to TRBJ1-2; D not resolved. The CDR3 runs to 10 residues. The V and J ends lost 7 bases and 4 bases respectively, with 4 bases between them. Per germline, CDR1 MNHEY and CDR2 SVGAGI. In nucleotides, the CDR3 is TGTGCCAGCAATTTCTATGGCTACACCTTC. It encodes CASNFYGYTF.

The count of this clone is one. The gene calls are TRBV28 and TRBJ2-7; D gene ambiguous. The length of the CDR3 is 12 residues. CDR1 and CDR2 from the germline V gene are MDHEN and SYDVKM. V was cut by 2 bases and J by 5 bases, with 7 bases left in between. Written as DNA, the CDR3 is TGTGCCAGCAGTTTAGGGATCGACGAGCAGTACTTC. This translates into CASSLGIDEQYF.

The J gene is TRBJ2-5, the V gene TRBV7-2; the D is unclear. CDR1 is SGHTA and CDR2 is FQGNSA in the germline V gene. This CDR3 comprises 13 residues. V lost 7 bases and J 0 bases, leaving 9 bases between the germline ends. Here the CDR3 reads CASKLPYQETQYF. The CDR3 nucleotides are TGTGCCAGCAAATTACCGTACCAAGAGACCCAGTACTTC.